Below are 27 T cell receptor beta chains sequenced from a single sample in a study of T cell repertoires in cytomegalovirus infection. TCRdb re-called the reads through MiXCR, storing one row per CDR3 protein. This table holds about 180,000 distinct CDR3 sequences, about 15% found once. Sequenced input: PBMCs. These receptor sequences come from a human donor in good health (CMV status not recorded). Some clones in this sample may be carry-over from other donors' samples.

This clonotype was counted only a few times. V and J are TRBV29-1 and TRBJ1-1; weak D call: TRBD1 (5 bases). Trimming removed 7 bases from V and 2 bases from J, with 14 bases in between. CDR1 is SQVTM and CDR2 is ANQGSEA in the germline V gene. The CDR3 is 13 amino acids. Written as DNA, the CDR3 is TGCAGCGCTGCTTTTAGGGGAAACACTGAAGCTTTCTTT. It specifies CSAAFRGNTEAFF.

This clonotype has more than one count but fewer than ten. V is TRBV5-6 and J is TRBJ1-4; D is unresolved. Germline V gives CDR1 SGHDT, CDR2 YYEEEE. The CDR3 is made up of 13 amino acids. Trimming shortened V by 2 bases and J by 5 bases, and 7 bases separated the two germline ends. The CDR3 loop is CASSFQSNEKLFF. The CDR3, as DNA: TGTGCCAGCAGCTTCCAGTCGAATGAAAAACTGTTTTTT.

This clonotype was detected ten times or more. V usage is TRBV5-1 and J usage is TRBJ2-2, with D possibly being TRBD1 (5 bases). The CDR3 is 15 amino acids. Trimming cost V 0 bases and J 0 bases, with 6 bases left between them. CDR1 and CDR2 (germline): SGHRS, YFSETQ. The CDR3 sequence: CASSLEGPNTGELFF. CDR3 sequence (DNA): TGCGCCAGCAGCTTGGAGGGGCCGAACACCGGGGAGCTGTTTTTT.

This clonotype was counted between two and nine times. The chain joins TRBV5-1 to TRBJ2-2, with TRBD1 as a possible D gene (7 bases). This CDR3 region has 15 residues. Germline CDR1 SGHRS, CDR2 YFSETQ. The V gene lost 5 bases and the J gene lost 0 bases, with 11 bases spanning the gap. The CDR3 DNA follows: TGCGCCAGCAGGCGGGACAGCTCGAACACCGGGGAGCTGTTTTTT. Its translation: CASRRDSSNTGELFF.

The rearrangement uses TRBV7-3 and TRBJ2-3, with 7 bases lining up with TRBD1. Germline V gene sequence: CDR1 SGHTA, CDR2 FQGTGA. V dropped 1 base and J dropped 7; count of bases not matched to a gene: 8. There are 15 residues in the CDR3. CDR3 nucleotide sequence: TGTGCCAGCAGCTTAATGACAGGGATAGGGAATACGCAGTATTTT. It translates to CASSLMTGIGNTQYF.

This clonotype was detected ten times or more. The chain couples TRBV6-2 or TRBV6-3 to TRBJ1-1; 9 bases line up with TRBD1. Looked up from germline, CDR1 is MNHEY and CDR2 is SVGEGT. The CDR3 is 16 amino acids. J gave up 0 bases and V 5 bases, and 7 bases lay outside the gene matches. The CDR3 loop is CASSPTGGSMNTEAFF. As DNA, the CDR3 is TGTGCCAGCAGTCCGACAGGGGGAAGCATGAACACTGAAGCTTTCTTT.

This clonotype was observed many times. The V call is TRBV7-9, the J call TRBJ2-7; TRBD1 or TRBD2 may be the D gene (5 bases each). CDR1 SEHNR and CDR2 FQNEAQ come from the germline V gene (reference sequence). The CDR3 contains 13 residues. V was pared by 8 bases and J by 1 base, with 12 bases between. CDR3 loop: CASSGTISYEQYF. The CDR3 DNA reads TGTGCCAGCTCCGGGACCATTTCCTACGAGCAGTACTTC. Full variable domain (remainder filled in from reference TRBV7-9 and TRBJ2-7): DTGVSQNPRHKITKRGQNVTFRCDPISEHNRLYWYRQTLGQGPEFLTYFQNEAQLEKSRLLSDRFSAERPKGSFSTLEIQRTEQGDSAMYLCASSGTISYEQYFGPGTRLTVT.

J is TRBJ1-5 and V is TRBV12-3 or TRBV12-4, with D perhaps TRBD1 (6 bases). The CDR3 spans 14 residues. With 2 bases removed from V and 3 bases from J, the gap between germline ends came to 8 bases. CDR3 in DNA: TGTGCCAGCAGTTTATGGGGGCACAATCAGCCCCAGCATTTT. It specifies CASSLWGHNQPQHF.

The table lists this clonotype with many counts. This chain joins TRBV7-9 and TRBJ1-2; TRBD1 matches 9 bases. CDR3 length: 14 residues. The J segment lost 4 bases and the V segment lost 5 bases, leaving 5 bases of the junction unmatched. The germline gives CDR1 SEHNR, CDR2 FQNEAQ (reference sequence). The chain's CDR3 is CASSDRTGAYGYTF. The CDR3 coding sequence is TGTGCCAGCAGCGACCGGACAGGGGCCTATGGCTACACCTTC. The full variable domain, in which reference TRBV7-9 and TRBJ1-2 provide the parts outside the CDR3, is DTGVSQNPRHKITKRGQNVTFRCDPISEHNRLYWYRQTLGQGPEFLTYFQNEAQLEKSRLLSDRFSAERPKGSFSTLEIQRTEQGDSAMYLCASSDRTGAYGYTFGSGTRLTVV.

The V and J genes are TRBV6-8 and TRBJ1-2, with TRBD1 matching 8 bases. V was clipped by 4 bases and J by 4 bases; unmatched bases: 5. Germline assignment: CDR1 MNHGY and CDR2 SAAAGT. The CDR3 totals 14 residues. The CDR3 loop is CASSSGQGGYGYTF. The CDR3 bases are TGTGCCAGCAGTTCAGGACAGGGCGGCTATGGCTACACCTTC.

This chain links TRBV7-9 with TRBJ2-1, with 7 bases lining up with TRBD2. Trimming cost V 4 bases and J 1 base; bases outside gene matches: 7. Germline lookup yields CDR1 SEHNR and CDR2 FQNEAQ (reference sequence). This CDR3 comprises 16 residues. This CDR3 reads CASSSPAGVSYNEQFF. Written as DNA, the CDR3 is TGTGCCAGCAGCTCCCCTGCGGGAGTATCCTACAATGAGCAGTTCTTC.

The CDR3 region has the DNA TGCAGTGCTCAGACAGGGAAAGGGCAGCCCCAGCATTTT. It encodes CSAQTGKGQPQHF. This chain links TRBV20-1 with TRBJ1-5, with 7 bases identical to TRBD1. CDR1 is DFQATT and CDR2 is SNEGSKA in the germline V gene (reference sequence). V lost 5 bases and J lost 7; bases outside the gene matches: 8. The CDR3 loop spans 13 amino acids.

This clonotype occurred many times. This chain connects TRBV7-6 to TRBJ2-1, with TRBD1 identical over 7 bases. Losses at the gene ends were 4 bases for V and 4 bases for J; bases not matched to a gene: 1. Germline V gene data show CDR1 as SGHVS and CDR2 as FNYEAQ. This CDR3 region has 13 residues. The CDR3 sequence is CASSSDRYNEQFF. In DNA form, the CDR3 reads TGTGCCAGCAGCTCGGACAGGTACAATGAGCAGTTCTTC.

Of note for this clonotype: This may arise from a read error, as a much more abundant clone is one base away. The chain couples TRBV7-6 to TRBJ2-2; a weak D match, TRBD2 (6 bases). The CDR3 consists of 13 residues. Germline lookup yields CDR1 SGHVS and CDR2 FNYEAQ. CDR3 sequence (DNA): TGTGCCAGCAGCACGAGCCTGACCGGGGGGCTGTTTTTT. This translates into CASSTSLTGGLFF. Full variable domain (missing parts from reference TRBV7-6 and TRBJ2-2): GAGVSQSPRYKVTKRGQDVALRCDPISGHVSLYWYRQALGQGPEFLTYFNYEAQQDKSGLPNDRFSAERPEGSISTLTIQRTEQRDSAMYRCASSTSLTGGLFFGEGSRLTVL.

In this sample, this clonotype turned up many times. The chain recombines TRBV6-5 with TRBJ1-2, with TRBD1 matching 7 bases. Germline CDR1 MNHEY, CDR2 SVGAGI. There are 14 residues in the CDR3. V shed 5 bases and J 7 bases; nucleotides not matched to a gene: 10. CDR3 protein: CASSLQGGRFGYTF. CDR3 coding DNA: TGTGCCAGCAGTCTTCAGGGGGGCAGGTTTGGCTACACCTTC.

This clonotype was recorded many times. The CDR3 region is CASSRGLAVGQETQYF. CDR3 nucleotides: TGTGCCAGCAGCAGGGGACTAGCGGTCGGACAAGAGACCCAGTACTTC. This chain joins TRBV11-2 and TRBJ2-5, with TRBD2 identical over 11 bases. The germline CDR1 and CDR2 sequences are SGHAT and FQNNGV. The CDR3 has 16 amino acids. V shed 5 bases and J 2 bases; nucleotides not matched to a gene: 7.

On this clonotype itself: As the CDR3 is not closed by the conserved phenylalanine or tryptophan, this likely results from a read error. The rearrangement joins TRBV5-4 to TRBJ2-7, with TRBD2 identical over 9 bases. Germline loops: CDR1 SGHNT, CDR2 YYREEE (reference sequence). The length of the CDR3 is 16 residues. J lost 1 base, V lost 0 bases, and 5 bases had no gene match. DNA for the CDR3: TGTGCCAGCAGCTTGGGGTCTAGCGGGGAGTCCTACGAGCAGTACTCC. Its translation is CASSLGSSGESYEQYS.

In this sample, this clonotype turned up many times. The chain is built from TRBV29-1 and TRBJ2-7; 8 positions match TRBD2. The CDR3 runs 11 residues. V lost 4 bases to trimming and J lost 4 bases; unmatched junction nucleotides: 0. Germline V lookup: CDR1 SQVTM, CDR2 ANQGSEA. CDR3 sequence reads: CSVGGGYEQYF. CDR3 nucleotides: TGCAGCGTTGGCGGGGGGTACGAGCAGTACTTC.

The V gene is TRBV20-1, the J gene TRBJ2-3, with 9 bases identical to TRBD2. This CDR3 has 16 amino acids. V dropped 0 bases and J dropped 2; count of bases not matched to a gene: 6. Germline V gives CDR1 DFQATT, CDR2 SNEGSKA (reference sequence). Here the CDR3 DNA reads TGCAGTGCTAGAGATGCTAGCGGGATATACACAGATACGCAGTATTTT. It codes for CSARDASGIYTDTQYF.

At least ten counts were recorded for this clonotype. This rearrangement joins TRBV7-8 to TRBJ2-7, with a weak D call TRBD2 (6 bases). V was cut by 5 bases and J by 7 bases, with 18 bases left in between. CDR3 length: 14 residues. CDR1 and CDR2 from the germline V gene are SGHVS and FQNEAQ. Here the CDR3 reads CASSPPPIAGEQYF. DNA of the CDR3: TGTGCCAGCAGCCCCCCCCCGATCGCGGGAGAGCAGTACTTC.

This clonotype was recorded only once. The rearrangement joins TRBV6-5 to TRBJ2-2; D might be TRBD2 (5 bases). The V end lost 0 bases, the J end lost 1 base, and 9 bases lay between the germline ends. This CDR3 is 16 amino acids long. CDR1 MNHEY and CDR2 SVGAGI come from the germline V gene. In nucleotides, the CDR3 is TGTGCCAGCAGTTACTCGAGCGGATGGAACACCGGGGAGCTGTTTTTT. It is translated as CASSYSSGWNTGELFF.

Comment on this clonotype: A read error is possible here, since a much larger clone lies one base away. The V call is TRBV27, the J call TRBJ2-7; D remains unclear. The V gene lost 5 bases and the J gene lost 2 bases, with 16 bases spanning the gap. The CDR3 runs 15 residues. The germline V gene has CDR1 MNHEY and CDR2 SMNVEV (reference sequence). This CDR3 is CASSLVRSPTYEQYF. CDR3 bases: TGTGCCAGCAGTCTTGTGCGGAGTCCCACCTACGAGCAGTACTTC.

The chain links TRBV10-3 to TRBJ1-5; D remains ambiguous. Trimming pared 8 bases from V and 5 bases from J, leaving 13 bases between. This CDR3 is 13 amino acids long. Germline V gene sequence: CDR1 ENHRY, CDR2 SYGVKD. The DNA of the CDR3 is TGTGCCATCCAAGGCAGCTGGGATCAGCCCCAGCATTTT. This encodes CAIQGSWDQPQHF.

The genes are TRBV20-1 and TRBJ2-3; 8 nucleotides match TRBD2. V lost 3 bases to trimming and J lost 4 bases; unmatched junction nucleotides: 3. This CDR3 contains 13 residues. The germline V gene encodes CDR1 DFQATT and CDR2 SNEGSKA (reference sequence). This CDR3 reads CSASGREADTQYF. In DNA, the CDR3 is TGCAGTGCTAGTGGGCGGGAGGCAGATACGCAGTATTTT.

The sample holds many counts of this clonotype. V is TRBV12-3 or TRBV12-4 and J is TRBJ1-2, with D tentatively TRBD1 (6 bases). The CDR3 is 15 residues long. Trimming removed 4 bases at V and 3 bases at J, with 15 bases between. Here the CDR3 reads CASSWGGLPHYGYTF. The CDR3 DNA sequence: TGTGCCAGCAGTTGGGGGGGCCTTCCTCACTATGGCTACACCTTC.

Many counts were recorded for this clonotype. This rearrangement joins TRBV7-9 to TRBJ1-2; 8 bases match TRBD1. The V gene end was trimmed by 5 bases and the J gene end by 2 bases; junction bases not matched to a gene: 1. CDR3 length equals 13 residues. Looked up from germline, CDR1 is SEHNR and CDR2 is FQNEAQ (reference sequence). CDR3 in DNA: TGTGCCAGCAGCCGGACAGGGAACTATGGCTACACCTTC. Translating gives CASSRTGNYGYTF.

V and J are TRBV7-2 and TRBJ2-7, with no clear D. V was pared by 3 bases and J by 2 bases, with 20 bases between. The germline V gene encodes CDR1 SGHTA and CDR2 FQGNSA. CDR3 length: 17 amino acids. The CDR3 sequence is CASSFRADKLIPYEQYF. CDR3 in DNA: TGTGCCAGCAGCTTTCGTGCTGACAAGCTCATCCCCTACGAGCAGTACTTC.